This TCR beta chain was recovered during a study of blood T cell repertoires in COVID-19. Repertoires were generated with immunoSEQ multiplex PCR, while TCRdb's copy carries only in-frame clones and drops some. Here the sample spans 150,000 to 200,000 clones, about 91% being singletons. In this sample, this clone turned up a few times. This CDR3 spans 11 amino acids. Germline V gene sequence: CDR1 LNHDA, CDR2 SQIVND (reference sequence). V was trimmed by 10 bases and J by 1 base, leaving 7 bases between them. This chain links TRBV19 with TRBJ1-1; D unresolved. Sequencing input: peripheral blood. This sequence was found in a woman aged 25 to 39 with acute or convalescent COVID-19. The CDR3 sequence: CATQENTEAFF. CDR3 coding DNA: TGTGCCACTCAGGAGAACACTGAAGCTTTCTTT.